This T cell receptor (beta chain) was profiled in a study of blood T cell repertoires in COVID-19. Across the whole study: Italy, Spain and the United States were the sources of the convalescent and acute COVID-19 samples. Nucleic acid was either cDNA or gDNA, and it came from T cells, B-cell-depleted T cells, or PBMCs.

The CDR3 is made up of 17 amino acids. J lost 1 base, V lost 5 bases, and 10 bases had no gene match. The V gene's germline CDR1 is MGHRA and CDR2 YSYEKL. Authors' processing steps: Amplification with reference gene primers provided the estimates of nucleated cell counts. Profiled with immunoSEQ multiplex PCR; TCRdb holds only in-frame clones, not every one. V and J calls and clone size are as listed in that table; D and trimming were resolved from the DNA. This sample has roughly 100,000 clones; 70% to 85% occur once, and the top ten carry more than 13%. This clonotype was sampled from a woman aged 55-70 years with acute or convalescent COVID-19. The sequencing sample was made of peripheral blood. The J gene is TRBJ2-5, the V gene TRBV4-1, with 10 bases fitting TRBD2. DNA of the CDR3: TGCGCCAGCAGCTCGAGAACCGGGACTAGCGTCCAAGAGACCCAGTACTTC. Residues: CASSSRTGTSVQETQYF.